Reported below is one T cell receptor (beta chain). Antigen unknown. Every isolated RNA sample was fully reverse transcribed, so sequencing captured expressed TCRB transcripts. Here immunoSEQ multiplex PCR was the method, and the copy in TCRdb shows in-frame clones only, minus some. The sample yields under 250,000 clones, around 13% seen once. CDR1 is SEHNR and CDR2 is FQNEAQ in the germline V gene (reference sequence). V was trimmed by 1 base and J by 1 base, leaving 11 bases between them. This CDR3 has 15 amino acids. Sorting of CD4+ naive, central memory, regulatory and stem cell-like memory cells was performed via CD45RO/CCR7/CD25/CD127/CD95/CD27. This entry belongs to a study of beta chain features in type 1 diabetes. General study points: For Type 1 diabetes patients, all four CD4+ subsets carried TCRB CDR3s that were moderately but significantly shorter. VDJ junctions from type 1 diabetes patients carried fewer insertions and larger deletions.

The gene calls are TRBV7-9 and TRBJ2-7, with D tentatively TRBD1 (5 bases). Sequenced sample: naive CD4+ T cells from blood. The clonotype was recovered from a man aged 25 to 40 with type 1 diabetes. CDR3 bases: TGTGCCAGCAGCTTAGATCTGGGGCAGTCCTACGAGCAGTACTTC. Residues: CASSLDLGQSYEQYF.